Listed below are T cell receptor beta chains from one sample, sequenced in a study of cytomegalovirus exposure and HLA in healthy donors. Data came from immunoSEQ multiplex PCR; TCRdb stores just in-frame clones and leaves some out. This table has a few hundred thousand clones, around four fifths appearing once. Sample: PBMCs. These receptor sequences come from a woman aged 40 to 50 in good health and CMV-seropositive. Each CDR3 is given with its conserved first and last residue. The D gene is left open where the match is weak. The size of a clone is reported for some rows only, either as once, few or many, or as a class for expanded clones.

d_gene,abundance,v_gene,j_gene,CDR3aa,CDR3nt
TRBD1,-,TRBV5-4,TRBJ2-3,CASSQTGQGLWDTQYF,TGTGCCAGCAGCCAGACAGGACAGGGCCTCTGGGATACGCAGTATTTT
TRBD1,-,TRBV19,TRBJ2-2,CASRGQGADTGELFF,TGTGCCAGTAGGGGGCAGGGGGCTGACACCGGGGAGCTGTTTTTT
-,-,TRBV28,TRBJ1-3,CASSMSISGFSGNTIYF,TGTGCCAGCAGTATGTCTATATCAGGGTTCTCTGGAAACACCATATATTTT
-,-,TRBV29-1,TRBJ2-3,CSVREQGIGTDTQYF,TGCAGCGTGCGCGAACAGGGAATAGGAACAGATACGCAGTATTTT
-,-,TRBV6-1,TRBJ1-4,CASRKDRATNEKLFF,TGTGCCAGCAGGAAGGACAGAGCAACTAATGAAAAACTGTTTTTT
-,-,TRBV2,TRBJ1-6,CASTDSNYNSPLHF,TGTGCCAGCACCGACAGTAACTATAATTCACCCCTCCACTTT
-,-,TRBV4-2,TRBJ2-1,CASSQDPAPHPDNEQFF,TGTGCCAGCAGCCAAGATCCCGCACCCCACCCAGACAATGAGCAGTTCTTC
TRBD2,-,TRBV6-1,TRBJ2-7,CASSEGTSGRDEQYF,TGTGCCAGCAGTGAGGGGACTAGCGGACGGGACGAGCAGTACTTC
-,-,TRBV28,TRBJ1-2,CASSRQITGYTF,TGTGCCAGCAGTCGCCAAATAACAGGCTACACCTTC
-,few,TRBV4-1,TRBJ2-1,CASSQEGRDLYNEQFF,TGCGCCAGCAGCCAAGAAGGGCGGGACCTGTACAATGAGCAGTTCTTC
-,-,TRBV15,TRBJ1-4,CATSRGEGKEEKLFF,TGTGCCACCAGCAGAGGTGAGGGTAAAGAGGAAAAACTGTTTTTT
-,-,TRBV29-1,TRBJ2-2,CSVLRTANTGELFF,TGCAGCGTTTTGAGGACAGCGAACACCGGGGAGCTGTTTTTT
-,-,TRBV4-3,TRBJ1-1,CASSQEPGALNTEAFF,TGCGCCAGCAGCCAAGAACCAGGGGCCTTGAACACTGAAGCTTTCTTT
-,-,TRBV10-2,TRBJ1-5,CASSERGAGNQPQHF,TGCGCCAGCAGTGAACGCGGGGCAGGAAATCAGCCCCAGCATTTT
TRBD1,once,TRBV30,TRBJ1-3,CAWSARQGFSGNTIYF,TGTGCCTGGAGTGCCCGACAGGGATTCTCTGGAAACACCATATATTTT
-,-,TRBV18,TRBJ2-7,CASSPGSSYEQYF,TGTGCCAGCTCACCAGGGAGCTCCTACGAGCAGTACTTC
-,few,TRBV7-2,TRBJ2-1,CASSQWNRNYNEQFF,TGTGCCAGCAGCCAATGGAACAGAAACTACAATGAGCAGTTCTTC
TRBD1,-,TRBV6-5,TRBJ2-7,CATYRQGFYEQYF,TGTGCCACTTATCGACAGGGGTTCTACGAGCAGTACTTC
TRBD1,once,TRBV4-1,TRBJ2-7,CASSHLGTGNYEQYF,TGCGCCAGCAGCCACCTCGGGACAGGGAACTACGAGCAGTACTTC
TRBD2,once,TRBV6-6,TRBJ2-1,CASSYSSAGKRGEFF,TGTGCCAGCAGTTACTCGTCAGCGGGGAAGCGGGGGGAGTTCTTC
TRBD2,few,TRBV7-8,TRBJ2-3,CASSFSRAGAPTDTQYF,TGTGCCAGCAGCTTTTCCCGGGCGGGAGCACCCACAGATACGCAGTATTTT
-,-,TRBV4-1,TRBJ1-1,CASSQDFFGAEGSTEAFF,TGCGCCAGCAGCCAAGATTTTTTTGGGGCCGAAGGATCCACTGAAGCTTTCTTT
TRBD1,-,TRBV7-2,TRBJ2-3,CASSQDRGDTQYF,TGTGCCAGCAGCCAAGACAGGGGAGATACGCAGTATTTT
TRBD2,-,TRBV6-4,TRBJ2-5,CASSYSGGDQETQYF,TGTGCCAGCAGTTACTCGGGAGGGGACCAAGAGACCCAGTACTTC
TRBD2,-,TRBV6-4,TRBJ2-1,CASSPGLGGYEQFF,TGTGCCAGCAGCCCTGGACTAGGAGGGTATGAGCAGTTCTTC
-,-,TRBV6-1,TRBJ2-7,CASSEEHGFEQYF,TGTGCCAGCAGTGAAGAACATGGTTTCGAGCAGTACTTC
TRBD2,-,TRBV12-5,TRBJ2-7,CASGFSLAGGAYEQYF,TGTGCTAGTGGTTTCTCTCTAGCGGGGGGTGCCTACGAGCAGTACTTC
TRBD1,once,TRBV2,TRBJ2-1,CASTYRGRGAGVIREQFF,TGTGCCAGCACTTACAGGGGGCGCGGGGCGGGAGTGATCCGTGAGCAGTTCTTC
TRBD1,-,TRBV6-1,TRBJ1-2,CASKIPDRDYGYTF,TGTGCCAGCAAAATCCCGGACAGGGACTATGGCTACACCTTC
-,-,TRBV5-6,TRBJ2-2,CASSWVTGSTGELFF,TGTGCCAGCAGCTGGGTGACAGGTTCGACCGGGGAGCTGTTTTTT
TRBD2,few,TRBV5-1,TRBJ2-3,CASSLGLAGTDTQYF,TGCGCCAGCAGCTTGGGACTAGCGGGAACAGATACGCAGTATTTT
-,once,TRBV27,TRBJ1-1,CASSFVRAGDTEAFF,TGTGCCAGCAGTTTTGTGAGGGCCGGGGACACTGAAGCTTTCTTT
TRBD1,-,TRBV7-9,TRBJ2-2,CASSPRDRGPTGELFF,TGTGCCAGCAGCCCCCGGGACAGGGGACCCACCGGGGAGCTGTTTTTT
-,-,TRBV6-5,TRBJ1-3,CASKDTFSGNTIYF,TGTGCCAGCAAGGACACATTCTCTGGAAACACCATATATTTT
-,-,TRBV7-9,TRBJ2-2,CASSPGQYTGELFF,TGTGCCAGCAGCCCTGGACAGTACACCGGGGAGCTGTTTTTT
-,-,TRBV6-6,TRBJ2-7,CASSYPDRAYEQYF,TGTGCCAGCAGTTACCCAGACAGAGCCTACGAGCAGTACTTC
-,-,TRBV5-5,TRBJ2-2,CASSYLTGNTGELFF,TGTGCCAGCAGCTACCTTACAGGGAACACCGGGGAGCTGTTTTTT
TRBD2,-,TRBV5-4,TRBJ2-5,CASGRGGGETQYF,TGTGCCAGCGGGCGGGGGGGAGGAGAGACCCAGTACTTC
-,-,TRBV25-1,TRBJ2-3,CASSEWRTGSDTQYF,TGTGCCAGCAGTGAATGGAGAACAGGGTCAGATACGCAGTATTTT
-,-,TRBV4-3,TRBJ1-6,CASSQEGPPRPNSPLHF,TGCGCCAGCAGCCAAGAGGGGCCACCCCGTCCAAATTCACCCCTCCACTTT
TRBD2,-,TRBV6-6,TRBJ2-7,CASSPLGTSGSYEQYF,TGTGCCAGCAGTCCACTTGGGACTAGCGGGAGTTACGAGCAGTACTTC
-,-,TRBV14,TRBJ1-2,CASSQDSSSNYGYTF,TGTGCCAGCAGCCAAGATAGTAGCAGTAACTATGGCTACACCTTC
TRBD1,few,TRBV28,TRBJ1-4,CASTTRQGGLFF,TGTGCCAGCACGACTCGACAGGGCGGTTTGTTTTTT
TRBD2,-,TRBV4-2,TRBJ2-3,CASSQDFMVAGEDTQYF,TGTGCCAGCAGCCAAGATTTTATGGTAGCGGGAGAAGATACGCAGTATTTT
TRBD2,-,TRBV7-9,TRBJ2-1,CASSLVAGVIHEQFF,TGTGCCAGCAGCTTAGTAGCGGGAGTAATCCATGAGCAGTTCTTC
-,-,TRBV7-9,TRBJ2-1,CASSYIVDEQFF,TGTGCCAGCAGCTACATCGTTGATGAGCAGTTCTTC
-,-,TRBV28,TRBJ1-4,CASSLPSSDEKLFF,TGTGCCAGCAGTTTACCCTCGTCCGATGAAAAACTGTTTTTT
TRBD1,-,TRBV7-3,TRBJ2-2,CASSLASTSLTGVTGELFF,TGTGCCAGCAGCTTAGCGTCAACATCCCTGACAGGGGTCACCGGGGAGCTGTTTTTT
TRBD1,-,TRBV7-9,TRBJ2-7,CASSRRTGNEQYF,TGTGCCAGCAGCCGCAGGACAGGGAACGAGCAGTACTTC
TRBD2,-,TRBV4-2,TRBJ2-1,CATRGLARNEQFF,TGTGCCACCCGGGGACTAGCGAGGAATGAGCAGTTCTTC
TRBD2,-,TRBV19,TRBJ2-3,CASATRTSGRLDTQYF,TGTGCCAGTGCGACAAGGACTAGCGGGAGGTTAGATACGCAGTATTTT
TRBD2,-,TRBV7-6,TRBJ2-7,CASSILAGGPHGEQYF,TGTGCCAGCAGCATACTAGCGGGAGGGCCTCACGGCGAGCAGTACTTC
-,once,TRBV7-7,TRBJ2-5,CASSLAGAETQYF,TGTGCCAGCAGCTTAGCTGGAGCAGAGACCCAGTACTTC
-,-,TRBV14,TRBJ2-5,CASSHSGERATQYF,TGTGCCAGCAGCCATTCTGGGGAGAGGGCGACCCAGTACTTC
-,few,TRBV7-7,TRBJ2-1,CASSLSRAGHQEQFF,TGTGCCAGCAGCTTAAGTAGGGCGGGGCATCAAGAGCAGTTCTTC